The clone carrying this T cell receptor (beta chain) was counted once. Measured with immunoSEQ multiplex PCR; TCRdb has only the in-frame clones, and not every one. The sample contains 99,000 or so clones, approximately 95% of which appear only once. The sample is drawn from a study of technical replicates of blood from a handful of donors. V was pared by 0 bases and J by 2 bases, with 3 bases of the junction left unmatched. The V gene's germline CDR1 is MDHEN and CDR2 SYDVKM. The CDR3 sequence is 15 residues long. The TCR was taken from a human donor in good health. The sequenced sample was T cells isolated from PBMCs. The chain recombines TRBV28 with TRBJ2-7; 8 bases are shared with TRBD2. CDR3 coding DNA: TGTGCCAGCAGTTTATGGGCGGGGGGCACCTACGAGCAGTACTTC. Amino acids: CASSLWAGGTYEQYF.